The T cell receptor (beta chain) under discussion was sequenced for a study of shared clonotypes between healthy human individuals. Turning to the study itself: The study enrolled two women and three men aged 18 to 49. Study-wide points: Having only a few donors restricted how much genetic and exposure-history diversity was captured.

Using immunoSEQ multiplex PCR, the repertoire was profiled, and TCRdb retains in-frame clones only, with some absent. Seen here are over 400,000 clones, roughly 80% observed once, and the top ten hold around 11%. The CDR3 totals 15 residues. CDR1 and CDR2 from the germline V gene are MNHEY and SVGAGI. J lost 6 bases, V lost 2 bases, and 3 bases had no gene match. About this clone itself: Its cognate antigen is unknown.

Every one of the donors was a Caucasian adult that lived in Nashville, Tennessee. This receptor was obtained from a middle-aged woman in good health. Some clones in this sample may be carry-over from other donors' samples. The gene calls are TRBV6-5 and TRBJ2-2; 10 bases agree with TRBD1. Sample: PBMCs. CDR3 in DNA: TGTGCCAGCAGTTACGGGGGACAGGGGTCCGGGGAGCTGTTTTTT. It yields the protein CASSYGGQGSGELFF.